This TCR beta chain was identified during a study of T cell changes during pregnancy in multiple sclerosis. The V gene's germline CDR1 is MGHRA and CDR2 YSYEKL. V was cut by 5 bases and J by 7 bases, with 27 bases left in between. The CDR3 loop spans 17 amino acids. Only in-frame clones appear in the TCRdb table, and some are missing; sequencing was by immunoSEQ multiplex PCR. The repertoire includes roughly 59,000 clones, around nine tenths of them detected once, and roughly 1.5% sits in the top ten. The receptor was isolated from a female donor in good health, enrolled as a control in a pregnancy study. The source material was peripheral blood, sampled in the third trimester of pregnancy. The V and J genes are TRBV4-1 and TRBJ2-7, with a weak D call TRBD1 (6 bases). The CDR3 sequence: CASSNPLSRTERGEQYF. The CDR3 DNA sequence: TGCGCCAGCAGCAACCCCCTATCCCGGACAGAAAGGGGGGAGCAGTACTTC.